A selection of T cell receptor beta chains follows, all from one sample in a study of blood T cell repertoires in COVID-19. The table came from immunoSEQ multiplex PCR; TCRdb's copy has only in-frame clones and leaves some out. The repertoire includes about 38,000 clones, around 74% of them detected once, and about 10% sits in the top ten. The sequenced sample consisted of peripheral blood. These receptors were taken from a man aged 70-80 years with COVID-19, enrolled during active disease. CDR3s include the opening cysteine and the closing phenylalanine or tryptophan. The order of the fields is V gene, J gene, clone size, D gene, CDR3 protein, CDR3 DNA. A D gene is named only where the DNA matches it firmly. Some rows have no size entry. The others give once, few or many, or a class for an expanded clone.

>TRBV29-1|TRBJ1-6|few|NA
CSATQGYNSPLHF
TGCAGCGCCACCCAGGGATATAATTCACCCCTCCACTTT
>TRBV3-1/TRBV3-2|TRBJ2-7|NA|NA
CASSQDFVSYEQYF
TGTGCCAGCAGCCAAGATTTCGTCTCCTACGAGCAGTACTTC
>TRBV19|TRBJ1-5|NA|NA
CASSRQLNQPQHF
TGTGCCAGTAGTCGACAGCTGAATCAGCCCCAGCATTTT
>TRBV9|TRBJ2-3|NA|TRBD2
CASKAGGFRDTQYF
TGTGCCAGCAAGGCGGGGGGGTTCCGAGATACGCAGTATTTT
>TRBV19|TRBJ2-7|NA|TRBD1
CASGPDRVPSYEQYF
TGTGCCAGCGGTCCCGACAGGGTCCCCTCCTACGAGCAGTACTTC
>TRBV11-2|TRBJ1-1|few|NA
CASSLVRTEAFF
TGTGCCAGCAGCTTAGTGCGCACTGAAGCTTTCTTT
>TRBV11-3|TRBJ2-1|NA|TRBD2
CASSPRRLAGMNEQFF
TGTGCCAGCAGCCCAAGGCGGCTAGCGGGAATGAATGAGCAGTTCTTC
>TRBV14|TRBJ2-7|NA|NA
CASSQEVSYEQYF
TGTGCCAGCAGCCAGGAGGTTTCCTACGAGCAGTACTTC
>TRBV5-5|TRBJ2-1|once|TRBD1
CASSLASGTGAGVEQFF
TGTGCCAGCAGCTTGGCTTCCGGGACAGGCGCCGGGGTTGAGCAGTTCTTC
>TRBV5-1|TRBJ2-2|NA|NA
CASSLESDTGELFF
TGCGCCAGCAGCTTGGAGTCGGACACCGGGGAGCTGTTTTTT
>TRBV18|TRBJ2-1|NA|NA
CASSPRSQVDEQFF
TGTGCCAGCTCACCAAGGTCGCAGGTCGATGAGCAGTTCTTC
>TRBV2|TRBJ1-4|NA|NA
CASRGGQTFNEKLFF
TGTGCCAGCAGGGGCGGACAGACTTTTAATGAAAAACTGTTTTTT
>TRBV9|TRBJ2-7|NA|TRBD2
CASSVVGGRDYEQYF
TGTGCCAGCAGCGTAGTCGGAGGGAGGGACTACGAGCAGTACTTC
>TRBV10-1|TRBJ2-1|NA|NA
CASSRGQRNEQFF
TGCGCCAGCAGTCGGGGACAAAGGAATGAGCAGTTCTTC
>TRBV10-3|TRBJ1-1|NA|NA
CAISEQGIVPEAFF
TGTGCCATCAGTGAACAGGGTATAGTGCCTGAAGCTTTCTTT
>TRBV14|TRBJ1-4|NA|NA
CASSPSRGSINEKLFF
TGTGCCAGCAGCCCCAGCCGCGGGTCTATTAATGAAAAACTGTTTTTT
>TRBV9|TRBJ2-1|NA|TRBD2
CASSAGTSPYNEQFF
TGTGCCAGCAGCGCCGGGACTAGCCCCTACAATGAGCAGTTCTTC
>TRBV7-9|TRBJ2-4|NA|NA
CASSTAGAGNIQYF
TGTGCCAGCAGCACCGCGGGGGCTGGAAACATTCAGTACTTC
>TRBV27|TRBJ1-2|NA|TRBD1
CASSLSDRGLQGYTF
TGTGCCAGCAGTTTATCGGACAGGGGGCTTCAAGGCTACACCTTC
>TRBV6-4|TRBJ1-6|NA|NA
CASSRGDNSPLHF
TGTGCCAGCAGCCGGGGGGATAATTCACCCCTCCACTTT
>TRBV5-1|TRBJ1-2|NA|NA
CASTPLDANYGYTF
TGCGCCAGCACCCCCTTAGATGCTAACTATGGCTACACCTTC
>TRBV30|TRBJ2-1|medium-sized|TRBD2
CAWSPGGKGKNEQFF
TGTGCCTGGAGTCCCGGGGGGAAGGGCAAGAATGAGCAGTTCTTC
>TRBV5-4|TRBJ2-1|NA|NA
CASSLDWSSYNEQFF
TGTGCCAGCAGCTTGGATTGGAGCTCCTACAATGAGCAGTTCTTC
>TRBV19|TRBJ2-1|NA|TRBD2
CASSTKLSGGKYNEQFF
TGTGCCAGTAGTACCAAACTCAGCGGGGGAAAATACAATGAGCAGTTCTTC
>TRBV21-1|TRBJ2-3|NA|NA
CASSKAGAGLDTQYF
TGTGCCAGCAGCAAAGCAGGAGCGGGATTAGATACGCAGTATTTT
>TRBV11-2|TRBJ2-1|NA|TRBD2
CASRPTSGYYNEQFF
TGTGCCAGCAGGCCTACTAGCGGGTACTACAATGAGCAGTTCTTC
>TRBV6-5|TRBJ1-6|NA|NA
CASSYSRVSPLHF
TGTGCCAGCAGTTACTCGAGGGTCTCACCCCTCCACTTT
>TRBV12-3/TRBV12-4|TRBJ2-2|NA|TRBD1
CASRGTGERELFF
TGTGCCAGCAGAGGGACAGGAGAGCGGGAGCTGTTTTTT
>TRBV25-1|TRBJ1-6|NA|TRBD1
CASSQTGINSPLHF
TGTGCCAGCAGCCAGACAGGGATAAATTCACCCCTCCACTTT
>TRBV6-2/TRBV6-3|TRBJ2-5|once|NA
CASSTLGGLETQYF
TGTGCCAGCAGCACTTTGGGAGGCTTGGAGACCCAGTACTTC
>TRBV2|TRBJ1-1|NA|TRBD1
CATRTGGIEAFF
TGTGCCACCAGGACAGGGGGCATTGAAGCTTTCTTT
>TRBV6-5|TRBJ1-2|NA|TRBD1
CASRGTGVDGYTF
TGTGCCAGCAGAGGGACAGGGGTGGATGGCTACACCTTC
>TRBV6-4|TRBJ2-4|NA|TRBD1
CASSSGQGENIQYF
TGTGCCAGCAGTTCGGGACAGGGGGAAAACATTCAGTACTTC
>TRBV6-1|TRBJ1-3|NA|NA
CASSEAHGGPVGNTIYF
TGTGCCAGCAGTGAAGCGCATGGCGGCCCTGTTGGAAACACCATATATTTT
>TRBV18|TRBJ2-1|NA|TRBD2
CASSPPGGEQSNEQFF
TGTGCCAGCTCACCACCGGGGGGGGAACAGAGCAATGAGCAGTTCTTC
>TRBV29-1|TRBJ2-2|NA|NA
CSVGVLEGGELFF
TGCAGCGTTGGGGTATTAGAGGGAGGGGAGCTGTTTTTT
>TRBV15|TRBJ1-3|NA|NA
CATSRDRGPGNTIYF
TGTGCCACCAGCAGAGATCGGGGTCCCGGAAACACCATATATTTT
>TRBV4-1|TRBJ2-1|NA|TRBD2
CASSQDRGGRNEQFF
TGCGCCAGCAGCCAAGACCGGGGGGGCAGGAATGAGCAGTTCTTC
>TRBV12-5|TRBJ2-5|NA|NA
CASGAESSRETQYF
TGTGCTAGTGGTGCAGAGAGTAGCCGGGAGACCCAGTACTTC
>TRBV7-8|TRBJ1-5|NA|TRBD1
CARNLGDRSDQPQHF
TGTGCCAGGAACCTGGGGGACAGGAGCGATCAGCCCCAGCATTTT
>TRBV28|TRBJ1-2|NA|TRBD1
CASSHRGITYGYTF
TGTGCCAGCAGTCACAGGGGGATTACCTATGGCTACACCTTC
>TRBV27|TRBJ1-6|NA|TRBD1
CASSLTAHGQGRSPLHF
TGTGCCAGCAGTTTAACTGCTCACGGACAGGGAAGGTCACCCCTCCACTTT
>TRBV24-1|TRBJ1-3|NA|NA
CATGVAGNTIYF
TGTGCCACCGGAGTTGCTGGAAACACCATATATTTT
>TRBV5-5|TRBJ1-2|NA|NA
CASSLAGGTNYGYTF
TGTGCCAGCAGCTTGGCGGGGGGAACGAACTATGGCTACACCTTC